Here is one T cell receptor beta chain with its context. Its antigen remains unknown. These data originate in a study of CD8 T cells in ankylosing spondylitis. Study-level results: Seemingly characteristic of ankylosing spondylitis blood was a TCR beta motif consisting of 7 or 8 highly homologous variants. Matched ankylosing spondylitis synovial fluid reportedly showed significant enrichment of disease-linked clones.

Researchers built TCR beta libraries using quantitative 5'-RACE with molecular barcodes. TCRdb itself ran the 5' RACE reads through MiXCR, one entry per CDR3 protein. Counted here are 220,000 or so distinct CDR3 sequences, approximately 20% occurring once; the ten biggest clones make up about two fifths. The TCR originated in a male donor with ankylosing spondylitis. Sample: blood, either unsorted or a sorted T cell fraction (not recorded which).

CDR3 in amino acids: CASSLLSAEAFF. For the CDR3, the DNA is TGTGCCAGCAGCTTATTGTCCGCTGAAGCTTTCTTT. The chain is built from TRBV13 and TRBJ1-1; no clear D gene. Trimming pared 2 bases from V and 6 bases from J, leaving 7 bases between. Germline CDR1 is PRHDT and CDR2 is FYEKMQ (reference sequence). The CDR3 totals 12 residues.